This is a list of T cell receptor beta chains from one sample in a study of CD8 T cells in Susac syndrome. TCRdb passed the immunoSEQ multiplex PCR reads through MiXCR, listing each CDR3 protein once. This table holds some 95,000 distinct CDR3 sequences, over 80% found once. What was sequenced was CD8+ T cells from PBMCs. The receptors shown here come from a human donor in good health. The CDR3 runs from the conserved cysteine through the conserved F or W. D genes are given only for firm matches.

>TRBD1|TRBJ2-7|TRBV13
TGTGCCAGCAGCTCGGACAGGGTAGGGCAGTACTTC
CASSSDRVGQYF
>.|TRBJ2-3|TRBV12-5
TGTGCTAGTGGTTTGGTATGGGACAGCACAGATACGCAGTATTTT
CASGLVWDSTDTQYF
>TRBD2|TRBJ2-3|TRBV3-1
TGTGCCAGCAGCCAAGATATAAGCGGGGGGGGGAGCACAGATACGCAGTATTTT
CASSQDISGGGSTDTQYF
>TRBD1|TRBJ1-2|TRBV23-1
TGCGCCAGCAGCCTTACCGCCGGGACAGCCTATGGCTACACCTTC
CASSLTAGTAYGYTF
>.|TRBJ1-5|TRBV21-1
TGTGCCAGCAGCAAAGCGGTGGGGGGTTGGAATCAGCCCCAGCATTTT
CASSKAVGGWNQPQHF
>.|TRBJ1-1|TRBV9
TGTGCCAGCAGCGTAGGGTCGAAGACTGAAGCTTTCTTT
CASSVGSKTEAFF
>.|TRBJ2-7|TRBV7-2
TGTGCCAGCAGCTTAGGGGGCGGTGCCTACGAGCAGTACTTC
CASSLGGGAYEQYF
>TRBD2|TRBJ2-2|TRBV7-3
TGTGCCAGCAGTCGCGGGGGTATGGCCGGGGAGCTGTTTTTT
CASSRGGMAGELFF
>.|TRBJ1-1|TRBV10-3
TGTGCCATCAGTGAGTCGCTTCTTTCTGAAGCTTTCTTT
CAISESLLSEAFF
>TRBD2|TRBJ2-1|TRBV20-1
TGCAGTGTAGGACAGACTAGCGTTTACAATGAGCAGTTCTTC
CSVGQTSVYNEQFF
>.|TRBJ2-1|TRBV2
TGTGCCAGCAGTCAGGGCCTGCGGGGCCTCAATGAGCAGTTCTTC
CASSQGLRGLNEQFF